The entry below gives a single T cell receptor (beta chain) sequence along with its context. Its target is unknown. Sequencing was performed with immunoSEQ multiplex PCR; in TCRdb, only in-frame clones are kept and a portion is missing. The sample holds around 43,000 clones; about 91% are singletons and the top ten take around 4.3%. The data belong to a study of graft-versus-host responses after intestinal transplantation. General study findings and limits: Patients who carried graft-donor T cell macrochimerism also had high graft-versus-host to host-versus-graft clonal ratios in their allografts. Early post-transplant HvG declines showed an association with peak circulating GvH clone levels. GvH clonotypes were identified within recipient marrow, with a subset emerging first in ileum or blood.

The length of the CDR3 is 13 residues. V dropped 8 bases and J dropped 3; count of bases not matched to a gene: 3. Per the germline V gene, CDR1 is MDHEN and CDR2 is SYDVKM. This specimen consisted of PBMCs, obtained 524 days after transplant. The sequence was collected from a human patient who received an intestinal transplant, so some T cells may come from the graft donor. The rearrangement links TRBV28 to TRBJ2-3; 9 bases map to TRBD1. The DNA for the CDR3 is TGTGCCAGCTCCGGGACAGGGACAGATACGCAGTATTTT. Its protein product is CASSGTGTDTQYF.